What follows are 4 T cell receptor beta chains derived from one specimen sequenced in a study of cytomegalovirus exposure and HLA in healthy donors. Sequenced by immunoSEQ multiplex PCR; TCRdb stores in-frame clones only, minus some. The top ten hold roughly 22% of the sample, which has around 100,000 clones, around 85% seen once. Sequences were obtained from PBMCs. Receptors originate from a man younger than 35 in good health and CMV-seropositive.

The chain recombines TRBV28 with TRBJ2-2; D perhaps matches TRBD1 (5 bases). Germline CDR1 reads MDHEN; CDR2 reads SYDVKM. Trimming removed 6 bases at V and 5 bases at J, with 10 bases between. This CDR3 has 13 residues. CDR3 sequence reads: CASSFPGTGELFF. The CDR3 region has the DNA TGTGCCAGCAGCTTCCCAGGGACCGGGGAGCTGTTTTTT. Full variable domain (missing parts from reference TRBV28 and TRBJ2-2): DVKVTQSSRYLVKRTGEKVFLECVQDMDHENMFWYRQDPGLGLRLIYFSYDVKMKEKGDIPEGYSVSREKKERFSLILESASTNQTSMYLCASSFPGTGELFFGEGSRLTVL.

This clone was detected only once. The V call is TRBV6-1, the J call TRBJ1-5; 9 bases are shared with TRBD1. The CDR3 loop spans 13 amino acids. Germline V gene lookup returns CDR1 MNHNS and CDR2 SASEGT. The ends lost 9 bases at V and 6 bases at J; junction bases unmatched: 6. The CDR3 is CASSDRGGQPQHF. DNA of the CDR3: TGTGCCAGTTCGGACAGGGGAGGTCAGCCCCAGCATTTT.

The chain has TRBV28 and TRBJ2-7, with 8 bases identical to TRBD1. V shed 7 bases, J shed 2 bases, and the junction held 4 bases outside the gene matches. This CDR3 has 13 amino acids. Germline-derived CDR1 and CDR2 are MDHEN and SYDVKM. The CDR3 coding sequence is TGTGCCAGCACAGGGGGCCCTACCTACGAGCAGTACGTC. It specifies CASTGGPTYEQYV.

This clone appeared once. V and J are TRBV6-5 and TRBJ2-5; 12 positions match TRBD1. V lost 6 bases, J lost 4 bases, and 3 bases stayed unmatched. This CDR3 comprises 14 residues. The germline V gene encodes CDR1 MNHEY and CDR2 SVGAGI. The CDR3 protein is CASSGTGGGETQYF. The CDR3 DNA sequence: TGTGCCAGCAGCGGGACAGGGGGCGGAGAGACCCAGTACTTC.